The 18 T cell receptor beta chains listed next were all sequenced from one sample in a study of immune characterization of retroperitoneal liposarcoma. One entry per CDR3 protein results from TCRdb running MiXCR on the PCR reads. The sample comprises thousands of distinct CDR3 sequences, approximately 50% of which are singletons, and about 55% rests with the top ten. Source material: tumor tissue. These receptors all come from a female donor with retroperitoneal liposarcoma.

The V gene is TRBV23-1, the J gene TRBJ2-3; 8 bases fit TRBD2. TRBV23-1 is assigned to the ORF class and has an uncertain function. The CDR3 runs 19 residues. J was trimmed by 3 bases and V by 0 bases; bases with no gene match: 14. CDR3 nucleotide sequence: TGCGCCAGCAGTCAATCGGGGGGCGAGCGGGAGCTACCAACAGATACGCAGTATTTT. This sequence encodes CASSQSGGERELPTDTQYF.

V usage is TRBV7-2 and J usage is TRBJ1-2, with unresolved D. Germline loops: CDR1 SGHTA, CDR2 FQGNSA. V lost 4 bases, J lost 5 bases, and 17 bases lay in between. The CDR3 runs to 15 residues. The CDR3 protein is CASSSPNQARYGYTF. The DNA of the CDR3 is TGTGCCAGCAGCTCCCCAAACCAGGCTCGGTATGGCTACACCTTC.

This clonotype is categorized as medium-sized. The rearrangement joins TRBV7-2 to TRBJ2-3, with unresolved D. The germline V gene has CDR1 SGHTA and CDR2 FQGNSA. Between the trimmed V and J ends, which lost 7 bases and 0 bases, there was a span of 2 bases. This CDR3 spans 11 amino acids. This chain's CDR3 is CASTSTDTQYF. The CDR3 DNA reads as TGTGCCAGCACTAGCACAGATACGCAGTATTTT.

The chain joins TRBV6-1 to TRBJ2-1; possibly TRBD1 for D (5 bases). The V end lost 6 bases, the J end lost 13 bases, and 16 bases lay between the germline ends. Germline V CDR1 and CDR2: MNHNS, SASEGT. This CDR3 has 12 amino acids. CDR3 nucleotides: TGTGCCAGCAGAGACAGCCAAGAGACCCAGTTCTTC. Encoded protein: CASRDSQETQFF.

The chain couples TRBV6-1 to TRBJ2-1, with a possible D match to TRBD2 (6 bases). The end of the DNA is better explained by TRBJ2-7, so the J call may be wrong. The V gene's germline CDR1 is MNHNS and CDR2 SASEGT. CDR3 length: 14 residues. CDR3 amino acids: CASSLGVGTGEQYV. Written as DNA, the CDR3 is TGTGCCAGCAGCCTGGGGGTCGGGACTGGTGAGCAGTACGTC.

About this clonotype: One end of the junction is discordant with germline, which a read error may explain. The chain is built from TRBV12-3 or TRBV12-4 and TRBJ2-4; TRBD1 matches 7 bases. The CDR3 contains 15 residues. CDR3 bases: TGCGCCAGCAGTTACCTTTCGACAGGGCGAGGCATTCAGTACTTC. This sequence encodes CASSYLSTGRGIQYF.

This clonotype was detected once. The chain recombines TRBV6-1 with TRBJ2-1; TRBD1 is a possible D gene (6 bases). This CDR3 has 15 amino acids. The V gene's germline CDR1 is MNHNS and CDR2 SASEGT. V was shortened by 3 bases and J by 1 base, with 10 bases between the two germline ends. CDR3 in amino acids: CASSEGTQSYNEQFF. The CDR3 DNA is TGTGCCAGCAGTGAGGGGACACAATCCTACAATGAGCAGTTCTTC.

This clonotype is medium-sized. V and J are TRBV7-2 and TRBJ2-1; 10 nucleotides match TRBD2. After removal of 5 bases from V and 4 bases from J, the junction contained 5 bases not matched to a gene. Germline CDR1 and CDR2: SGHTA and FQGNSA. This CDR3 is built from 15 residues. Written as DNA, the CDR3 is TGTGCCAGCAGCCTAGGACTAGCGGATTACAATGAGCAGTTCTTC. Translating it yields CASSLGLADYNEQFF.

This CDR3 is CASSDGAGGYNEQFF. DNA for the CDR3: TGTGCCAGCAGTGATGGAGCGGGAGGTTACAATGAGCAGTTCTTC. The chain combines TRBV6-6 with TRBJ2-1, with 9 bases aligning to TRBD2. The CDR3 is 15 amino acids. The V segment lost 5 bases and the J segment 4 bases; nucleotides outside the gene matches: 6. Germline CDR1 is MNHNY and CDR2 is SVGAGI (reference sequence).

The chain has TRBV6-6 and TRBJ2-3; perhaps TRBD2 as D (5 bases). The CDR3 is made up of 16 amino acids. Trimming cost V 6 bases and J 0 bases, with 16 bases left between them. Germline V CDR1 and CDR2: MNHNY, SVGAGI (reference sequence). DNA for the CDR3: TGTGCCAGCAGCTCCACAGCGGTCCCTAGCACAGATACGCAGTATTTT. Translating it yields CASSSTAVPSTDTQYF.

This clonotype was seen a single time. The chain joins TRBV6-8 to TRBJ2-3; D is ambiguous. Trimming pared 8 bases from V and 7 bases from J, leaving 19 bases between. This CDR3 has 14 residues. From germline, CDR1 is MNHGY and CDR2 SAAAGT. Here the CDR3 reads CASAKRTPGNTQYF. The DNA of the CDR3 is TGTGCCAGCGCCAAGAGGACCCCAGGAAATACGCAGTATTTT.

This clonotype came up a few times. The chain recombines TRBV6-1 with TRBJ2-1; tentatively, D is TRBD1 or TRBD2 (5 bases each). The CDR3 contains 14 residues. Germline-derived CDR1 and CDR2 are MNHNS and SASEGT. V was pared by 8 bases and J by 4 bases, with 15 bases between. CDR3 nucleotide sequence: TGTGCCAGCTCCGGGACCCGACAGTACAATGAGCAGTTCTTC. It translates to CASSGTRQYNEQFF.

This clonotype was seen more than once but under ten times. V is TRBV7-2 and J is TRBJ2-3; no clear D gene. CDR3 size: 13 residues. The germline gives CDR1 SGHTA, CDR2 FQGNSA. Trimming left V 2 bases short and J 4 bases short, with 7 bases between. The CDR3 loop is CASSLFGPDTQYF. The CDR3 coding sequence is TGTGCCAGCAGCTTATTCGGGCCAGATACGCAGTATTTT.

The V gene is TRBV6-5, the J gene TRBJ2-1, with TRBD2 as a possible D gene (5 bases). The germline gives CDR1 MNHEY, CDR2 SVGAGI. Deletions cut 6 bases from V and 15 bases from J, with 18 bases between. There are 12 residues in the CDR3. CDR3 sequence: CASREVPSRLFF. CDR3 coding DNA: TGTGCCAGCAGGGAGGTGCCTAGCCGTCTGTTCTTC.

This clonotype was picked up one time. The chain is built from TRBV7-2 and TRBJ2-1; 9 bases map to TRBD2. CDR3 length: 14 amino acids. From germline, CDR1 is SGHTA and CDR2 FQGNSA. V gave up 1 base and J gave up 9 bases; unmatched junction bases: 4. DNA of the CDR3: TGTGCCAGCAGCTTAGTTCAGCGGGAGGTTGAGCAGTTCTTC. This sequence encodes CASSLVQREVEQFF.

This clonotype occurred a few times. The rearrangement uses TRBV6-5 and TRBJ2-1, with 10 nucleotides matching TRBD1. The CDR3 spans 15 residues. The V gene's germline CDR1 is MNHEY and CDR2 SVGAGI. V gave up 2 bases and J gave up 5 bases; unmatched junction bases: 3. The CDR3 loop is CASSYGTGVHNEQFF. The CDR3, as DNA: TGTGCCAGCAGTTACGGGACAGGGGTCCACAATGAGCAGTTCTTC.

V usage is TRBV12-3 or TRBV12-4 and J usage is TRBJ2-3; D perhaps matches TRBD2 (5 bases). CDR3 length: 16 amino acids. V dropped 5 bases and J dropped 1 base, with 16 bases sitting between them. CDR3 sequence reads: CASSPSRGLGTDTQYF. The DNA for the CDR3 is TGTGCCAGCAGTCCTAGTCGAGGGTTGGGCACAGATACGCAGTATTTT.

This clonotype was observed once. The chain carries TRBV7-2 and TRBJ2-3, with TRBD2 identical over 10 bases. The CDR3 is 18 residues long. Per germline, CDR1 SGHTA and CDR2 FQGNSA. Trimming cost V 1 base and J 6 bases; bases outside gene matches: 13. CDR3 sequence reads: CASSLGTSGGAKADTQYF. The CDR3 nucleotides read TGTGCCAGCAGCTTAGGGACTAGCGGAGGGGCTAAGGCTGATACGCAGTATTTT. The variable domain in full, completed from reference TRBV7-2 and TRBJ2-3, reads GAGVSQSPSNKVTEKGKDVELRCDPISGHTALYWYRQSLGQGLEFLIYFQGNSAPDKSGLPSDRFSAERTGGSVSTLTIQRTQQEDSAVYLCASSLGTSGGAKADTQYFGPGTRLTVL.